This T cell receptor beta chain is drawn from a study of control samples from healthy donors and cancer patients (TCRdb year 2020). To note about this clone: No cognate antigen has been identified for it. Within one base of it there is no much larger clone, and no base qualities were kept.

The library was prepared using the immunoSEQ multiplex PCR assay. Held by TCRdb, this immuneACCESS table contains in-frame sequences only and omits some clones. Under half of the omission traces to an unresolved V gene where checked; the cause of the rest is unknown. The sample table contains about 100,000 clones; only one count was recorded for roughly 84% of them. The leading ten clones occupy 15% to 20% of the sample. According to the germline V gene, CDR1 reads MGHDK and CDR2 reads SYGVNS. Measured from the cysteine to the phenylalanine, the CDR3 is 14 residues long. Of all the DNA, just the CDR3 is kept, 42 bases in frame from base 1. V loses 5 bases at its end and J loses 2 bases; junction bases beyond the gene matches: 5.

The clonotype comes from a woman aged 50 to 60 in good health. Rearrangement joined TRBV25-1 to TRBJ2-5, and 7 junctional nucleotides match TRBD1. The sequenced material came from blood. The CDR3 region: CASSWVGQQETQYF. The DNA sequence reads TGTGCCAGCAGTTGGGTGGGACAGCAAGAGACCCAGTACTTC.